Presented here are 30 T cell receptor beta chains from one specimen sequenced in a study of T-cell reconstitution after alpha-beta-depleted transplantation in children. Using unique molecular identifiers, the investigators prepared the TCRbeta library. TCRdb ran MiXCR on the PCR reads and lists one entry per CDR3 protein. The data contain about half a million distinct CDR3 sequences, approximately 12% of them singletons. Sequencing used PBMCs from the stem cell graft donor, obtained from the stem cell graft. Receptors originate from a human donor who donated a stem cell graft to a child with combined immunodeficiency.

At least ten counts were recorded for this clonotype. This chain connects TRBV15 to TRBJ2-3; unclear D gene. Trimming shortened V by 0 bases and J by 0 bases, and 10 bases separated the two germline ends. The germline V gene has CDR1 LNHNV and CDR2 YYDKDF (reference sequence). There are 16 residues in the CDR3. DNA for the CDR3: TGTGCCACCAGCAGAGAATGGTGGGCCAGCACAGATACGCAGTATTTT. Residues: CATSREWWASTDTQYF.

There are a few counts of this clonotype. This chain joins TRBV7-8 and TRBJ1-5; a possible D gene is TRBD1 (6 bases). V was trimmed by 3 bases and J by 3 bases, leaving 9 bases between them. This CDR3 is built from 14 residues. The germline V gene encodes CDR1 SGHVS and CDR2 FQNEAQ. In DNA form, the CDR3 reads TGTGCCAGCAGCTTCAGGGGTTTCAATCAGCCCCAGCATTTT. This codes for CASSFRGFNQPQHF. Filled out from reference TRBV7-8 and TRBJ1-5, the complete variable domain reads GAGVSQSPRYKVAKRGQDVALRCDPISGHVSLFWYQQALGQGPEFLTYFQNEAQLDKSGLPSDRFFAERPEGSVSTLKIQRTQQEDSAVYLCASSFRGFNQPQHFGDGTRLSIL.

This clonotype has a handful of counts. V is TRBV10-3 and J is TRBJ2-5; D might be TRBD1 or TRBD2, each matching 6 bases. CDR1 is ENHRY, CDR2 SYGVKD, per germline. V lost 8 bases and J 5 bases, leaving 15 bases between the germline ends. CDR3 length: 13 amino acids. CDR3 in amino acids: CAIRGGNEETQYF. CDR3 nucleotide sequence: TGTGCCATCCGAGGGGGGAATGAGGAGACCCAGTACTTC.

The chain carries TRBV28 and TRBJ1-5; D perhaps matches TRBD1 (6 bases). Germline lookup yields CDR1 MDHEN and CDR2 SYDVKM. Trimming cost V 5 bases and J 2 bases, with 13 bases left between them. This CDR3 has 15 residues. CDR3 residues: CASSQRGAGNQPQHF. The CDR3 nucleotides read TGTGCCAGCAGTCAAAGGGGGGCAGGCAATCAGCCCCAGCATTTT.

At least ten counts were recorded for this clonotype. V usage is TRBV5-1 and J usage is TRBJ2-2; tentatively, D is TRBD1 (5 bases). Germline CDR1 and CDR2: SGHRS and YFSETQ. The CDR3 is made up of 15 amino acids. V was cut by 2 bases and J by 0 bases, with 8 bases left in between. The DNA for the CDR3 is TGCGCCAGCAGCTTAGGGGCCTCGAACACCGGGGAGCTGTTTTTT. Translated, it gives CASSLGASNTGELFF.

The gene calls are TRBV6-1 and TRBJ2-7; D is undetermined. The germline gives CDR1 MNHNS, CDR2 SASEGT. Trimming took off 3 bases at V and 3 bases at J, with 9 bases between the two ends. This CDR3 region has 13 residues. The DNA for the CDR3 is TGTGCCAGCAGTGATGTCGGGCACTACGAGCAGTACTTC. Translated, it gives CASSDVGHYEQYF.

This rearrangement joins TRBV3-1 to TRBJ2-7, with D possibly being TRBD2 (5 bases). V was trimmed by 4 bases and J by 6 bases, leaving 13 bases between them. Germline loops: CDR1 LGHDT, CDR2 YNNKEL (reference sequence). The CDR3 is made up of 13 amino acids. The CDR3 region is CASSPIGRGEQYF. The CDR3 region has the DNA TGTGCCAGCAGCCCTATTGGACGGGGCGAGCAGTACTTC.

The DNA of the CDR3 is TGTGCCATCAGTGGTCGGGGGGCTAGCACAGATACGCAGTATTTT. It codes for CAISGRGASTDTQYF. The chain couples TRBV10-3 to TRBJ2-3, with D tentatively TRBD2 (7 bases). Germline V gives CDR1 ENHRY, CDR2 SYGVKD. Trimming stripped 4 bases from V and 0 bases from J, with 11 bases between. CDR3 length: 15 residues.

The table lists this clonotype with many counts. The CDR3, as DNA: TGTGCCAGCAGCATGGGGGGGTCCTACGAGCAGTACTTC. Translating it yields CASSMGGSYEQYF. The V gene is TRBV7-3, the J gene TRBJ2-7; 7 bases map to TRBD2. Germline lookup yields CDR1 SGHTA and CDR2 FQGTGA. This CDR3 is built from 13 residues. V lost 5 bases, J lost 1 base, and 2 bases stayed unmatched.

The V gene is TRBV11-2, the J gene TRBJ2-7; 9 bases are shared with TRBD2. The CDR3 runs 13 residues. The J segment lost 5 bases and the V segment lost 5 bases, leaving 4 bases of the junction unmatched. Germline V gene lookup returns CDR1 SGHAT and CDR2 FQNNGV. The CDR3 here is CASSVGLANEQYF. In DNA, the CDR3 is TGTGCCAGCAGCGTGGGACTAGCTAACGAGCAGTACTTC.

V is TRBV7-2 and J is TRBJ2-3; D not certain. Trimming took off 3 bases at V and 2 bases at J, with 9 bases between the two ends. CDR1 is SGHTA and CDR2 is FQGNSA in the germline V gene. The CDR3 contains 14 residues. The CDR3 here is CASSFRVITDTQYF. DNA of the CDR3: TGTGCCAGCAGCTTCCGGGTGATCACAGATACGCAGTATTTT.

This clonotype was seen repeatedly, ten times or more. This chain uses TRBV6-1 with TRBJ2-7; possible D gene TRBD2, 6 bases. CDR3 length: 13 residues. Deletions cut 3 bases from V and 3 bases from J, with 9 bases between. The germline gives CDR1 MNHNS, CDR2 SASEGT. CDR3: CASSDGRLYEQYF. CDR3 coding DNA: TGTGCCAGCAGTGACGGGAGACTCTACGAGCAGTACTTC.

The rearrangement links TRBV11-3 to TRBJ2-5; D uncertain. Germline loops: CDR1 SGHNT, CDR2 YENEEA. Trimming took off 8 bases at V and 7 bases at J, with 20 bases between the two ends. This CDR3 region has 14 residues. CDR3 amino acids: CASVSWTKNGTQYF. The CDR3 DNA follows: TGTGCCAGCGTTAGTTGGACGAAGAATGGGACCCAGTACTTC. Based on the CDR3 plus reference TRBV11-3 and TRBJ2-5, the full variable domain is EAGVVQSPRYKIIEKKQPVAFWCNPISGHNTLYWYLQNLGQGPELLIRYENEEAVDDSQLPKDRFSAERLKGVDSTLKIQPAELGDSAVYLCASVSWTKNGTQYFGPGTRLLVL.

This clonotype was recorded at least ten times. V usage is TRBV9 and J usage is TRBJ1-1; 8 bases agree with TRBD1. The CDR3 totals 14 residues. V was clipped by 7 bases and J by 7 bases; unmatched bases: 12. Germline CDR1 SGDLS, CDR2 YYNGEE. CDR3 coding DNA: TGTGCCAGCCTACGACTTGCGGACAGGGATGAAGCTTTCTTT. Its protein is CASLRLADRDEAFF.

The chain carries TRBV5-1 and TRBJ2-1, with 9 bases fitting TRBD2. The CDR3 length is 19 residues. V gave up 4 bases and J gave up 5 bases; unmatched junction bases: 19. CDR1 is SGHRS, CDR2 YFSETQ, per germline. DNA of the CDR3: TGCGCCAGCAGCCTTTCCCCTCCGCGGCCCAGCGGGGGGAACAATGAGCAGTTCTTC. Amino acid sequence: CASSLSPPRPSGGNNEQFF.

J is TRBJ2-3 and V is TRBV12-3 or TRBV12-4, with 7 nucleotides matching TRBD2. The CDR3 covers 17 residues. The junction had 15 bases not matched to a gene; V was cut back by 6 bases and J by 3 bases. The chain's CDR3 is CASSKTRLAGVTDTQYF. The DNA of the CDR3 is TGTGCCAGCAGCAAGACCCGACTTGCGGGAGTAACAGATACGCAGTATTTT.

This clonotype was detected a few times. The V gene is TRBV5-1, the J gene TRBJ2-1; 14 bases fit TRBD2. From germline, CDR1 is SGHRS and CDR2 YFSETQ. With V trimmed by 4 bases and J by 7 bases, 4 bases remained unmatched. The CDR3 totals 15 residues. The CDR3, as DNA: TGCGCCAGCAGCCCGGGACTAGCGGGAGAGAATGAGCAGTTCTTC. This gives the protein CASSPGLAGENEQFF. The variable domain in full, with the rest retrieved from reference TRBV5-1 and TRBJ2-1, is KAGVTQTPRYLIKTRGQQVTLSCSPISGHRSVSWYQQTPGQGLQFLFEYFSETQRNKGNFPGRFSGRQFSNSRSEMNVSTLELGDSALYLCASSPGLAGENEQFFGPGTRLTVL.

The chain carries TRBV20-1 and TRBJ1-6; tentatively, D is TRBD1 (6 bases). The germline V gene has CDR1 DFQATT and CDR2 SNEGSKA (reference sequence). This CDR3 contains 17 residues. V dropped 3 bases and J dropped 5 bases, with 20 bases sitting between them. CDR3 in amino acids: CSARGVGGALNNSPLHF. The CDR3 DNA sequence: TGCAGTGCTAGGGGTGTCGGGGGGGCCTTGAATAATTCACCCCTCCACTTT.

The chain joins TRBV12-3 or TRBV12-4 to TRBJ2-3; D is unresolved. V lost 7 bases and J 1 base, leaving 15 bases between the germline ends. The CDR3 runs to 15 residues. In DNA form, the CDR3 reads TGTGCCAGCACCCTTAAGGAGTTCCGCACAGATACGCAGTATTTT. Amino acid sequence: CASTLKEFRTDTQYF.

This chain joins TRBV10-3 and TRBJ2-7; D possibly corresponds to TRBD2 (7 bases). In germline, CDR1 is ENHRY, CDR2 SYGVKD. CDR3 length: 12 amino acids. CDR3 amino acids: CAVGGGSSEQYF. In DNA, the CDR3 is TGTGCGGTCGGGGGCGGGAGTTCCGAGCAGTACTTC.

CDR3 sequence: CASSPGVAGQETQYF. CDR3 DNA: TGTGCCAGCAGTCCCGGTGTAGCCGGACAAGAGACCCAGTACTTC. The gene calls are TRBV28 and TRBJ2-5, with D unresolved. The CDR3 has 15 amino acids. With 5 bases removed from V and 2 bases from J, the gap between germline ends came to 15 bases. Germline V gene sequence: CDR1 MDHEN, CDR2 SYDVKM.

The sample holds a few counts of this clonotype. This chain uses TRBV4-3 with TRBJ2-3; 9 bases agree with TRBD2. Germline CDR1 LGHNA, CDR2 YSLEER. The V segment lost 1 base and the J segment 6 bases; nucleotides outside the gene matches: 8. The CDR3 sequence is 16 residues long. The CDR3: CASSQGVAGVADTQYF. Here the CDR3 DNA reads TGCGCCAGCAGCCAAGGCGTAGCGGGAGTTGCCGATACGCAGTATTTT.

CDR3 amino acids: CSVEDYSGRPPDTQYF. In DNA, the CDR3 is TGCAGCGTTGAAGACTATAGCGGGAGGCCCCCAGATACGCAGTATTTT. The rearrangement uses TRBV29-1 and TRBJ2-3; 10 nucleotides agree with TRBD2. Germline V gene data show CDR1 as SQVTM and CDR2 as ANQGSEA. This CDR3 contains 16 residues. Trimming removed 0 bases from V and 4 bases from J; junction bases left unmatched: 7.

This clonotype was seen a handful of times. CDR3 protein: CASSQGLGAYEQYF. Written as DNA, the CDR3 is TGCGCCAGCAGCCAAGGACTAGGAGCTTACGAGCAGTACTTC. The chain recombines TRBV4-3 with TRBJ2-7, with D perhaps matching TRBD2 (6 bases). This CDR3 has 14 amino acids. Trimming removed 1 base from V and 4 bases from J, with 11 bases in between. Germline CDR1 is LGHNA and CDR2 is YSLEER.

This clonotype was found many times. The V and J genes are TRBV27 and TRBJ2-7; the D gene is possibly TRBD2 (5 bases). CDR1 is MNHEY and CDR2 is SMNVEV in the germline V gene (reference sequence). The CDR3 extends over 13 amino acids. V was clipped by 7 bases and J by 1 base, with 11 bases between them. CDR3 bases: TGTGCCAGCACCTCAGCGGATTCCTACGAGCAGTACTTC. It translates to CASTSADSYEQYF.

The chain employs TRBV7-6 and TRBJ2-5; possibly TRBD1 for D (7 bases). The CDR3 extends over 12 amino acids. The germline CDR1 and CDR2 sequences are SGHVS and FNYEAQ. The ends were cut back, 10 bases at V and 3 bases at J, with 12 bases in the middle. The CDR3 protein is CATRGAKETQYF. The CDR3 nucleotides read TGTGCCACCAGGGGGGCCAAAGAGACCCAGTACTTC.

CDR3 DNA sequence: TGTGCCAGCAGTGGACAGGGGGCGCGGAATGAAAAACTGTTTTTT. Amino acid sequence: CASSGQGARNEKLFF. The rearrangement uses TRBV12-3 or TRBV12-4 and TRBJ1-4, with TRBD1 identical over 11 bases. This CDR3 is built from 15 residues. The ends lost 5 bases at V and 5 bases at J; junction bases unmatched: 4.

This clonotype showed up just a few times. This sequence joins TRBV20-1 and TRBJ2-3; TRBD2 aligns across 10 bases. In germline, CDR1 is DFQATT, CDR2 SNEGSKA (reference sequence). The CDR3 length is 17 residues. The CDR3: CRVPPLAGASDTDTQYF. The CDR3 DNA reads as TGCAGGGTCCCGCCTCTAGCGGGGGCCTCCGACACAGATACGCAGTATTTT.

This clonotype was seen many times. V gene TRBV10-3 combines with J gene TRBJ2-7, with no clear D. This CDR3 has 13 residues. Germline-derived CDR1 and CDR2 are ENHRY and SYGVKD. Trimming shortened V by 0 bases and J by 3 bases, and 6 bases separated the two germline ends. The DNA of the CDR3 is TGTGCCATCAGTGAGTCCCTCATCTACGAGCAGTACTTC. Its protein is CAISESLIYEQYF.

This clonotype occurred a few times. This chain uses TRBV10-3 with TRBJ2-1, with D unresolved. V lost 0 bases, J lost 12 bases, and 9 bases lay in between. Germline V gene sequence: CDR1 ENHRY, CDR2 SYGVKD. This CDR3 region has 12 residues. The CDR3 spells CAISESRWGQFF. The CDR3 DNA reads as TGTGCCATCAGTGAGTCTCGGTGGGGGCAGTTCTTC.